This T cell receptor beta chain was recovered during a study of cytotoxic CD8 clonotypes in ibrutinib-treated CLL. Study findings and constraints: At baseline, clonality was higher than in age-matched healthy donors and correlated with CD8+ counts.

Genomic DNA in a quantity of around 2 micrograms was derived from cryopreserved PBMCs for TCR beta libraries. The germline V gene has CDR1 WNHNN and CDR2 SYGVQD (reference sequence). The CDR3 runs 12 residues. Trimming took off 8 bases at V and 4 bases at J, with 12 bases between the two ends. Concerning this clone: Its antigen is still unknown.

TCRdb's copy holds only in-frame clones and misses some; the assay was immunoSEQ multiplex PCR. The sample lists roughly 220,000 clones, about three quarters occurring once. The TCR sequence derives from a human donor with chronic lymphocytic leukemia. The rearrangement links TRBV10-1 to TRBJ2-7, with D uncertain. Sequencing was performed on PBMCs, taken after 12 months of ibrutinib treatment. The CDR3 coding sequence is TGCGCCAGCCCCCAGGTAGTTTACGAGCAGTACTTC. This sequence encodes CASPQVVYEQYF.